This T cell receptor (beta chain) comes out of a study of CD8 T cells in Susac syndrome. Whole-study context: Blood was drawn from patients with Susac syndrome. At that point, they were therapy-naive, on corticosteroids, or on intravenous immunoglobulin alone.

V dropped 2 bases and J dropped 2 bases, with 8 bases sitting between them. This CDR3 has 13 residues. The germline gives CDR1 SGHDT, CDR2 YYEEEE. Recently defined diagnostic criteria classed the Susac syndrome patients as definite or probable. The authors negatively isolated CD8+ and CD4+ T cells and FACS-enriched TEMRA cells. After extraction with the RNeasy kit, roughly 0.45 to 1 ug of the RNA was reverse transcribed using random hexamers. Coverage of TCR beta CDR3 amplification by immunoSEQ multiplex PCR extended to 54 Vbeta and 13 Jbeta. TCRdb reprocessed the immunoSEQ multiplex PCR reads via MiXCR and lists one record per CDR3 protein. The sample carries around 170,000 distinct CDR3 sequences, 90% to 97% recorded once.

The chain carries TRBV5-6 and TRBJ2-7; D is uncertain. The clonotype originates from a human donor with Susac syndrome. The sequenced sample consisted of CD4+ T cells from PBMCs. The chain's CDR3 is CASSFSFTYEQYF. CDR3 DNA sequence: TGTGCCAGCAGCTTCAGCTTTACCTACGAGCAGTACTTC.